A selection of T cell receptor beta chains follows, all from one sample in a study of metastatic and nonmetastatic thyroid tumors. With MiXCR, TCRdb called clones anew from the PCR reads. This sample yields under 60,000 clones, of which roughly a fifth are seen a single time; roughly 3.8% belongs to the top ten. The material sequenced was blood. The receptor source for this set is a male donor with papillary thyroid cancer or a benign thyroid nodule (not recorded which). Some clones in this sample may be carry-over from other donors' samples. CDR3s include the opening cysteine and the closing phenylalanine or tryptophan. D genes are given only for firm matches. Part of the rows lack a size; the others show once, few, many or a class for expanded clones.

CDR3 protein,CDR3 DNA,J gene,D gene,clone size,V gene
CASSQEPSGNSDEQFF,TGCGCCAGCAGCCAAGAACCTAGCGGGAACTCGGATGAGCAGTTCTTC,TRBJ2-1,TRBD2,many,TRBV4-1
CASRTQTGVQPQHF,TGTGCCAGCAGGACCCAGACAGGGGTTCAGCCCCAGCATTTT,TRBJ1-5,TRBD1,many,TRBV2
CASSLGVGSGNTIYF,TGTGCCAGCAGCTTAGGGGTCGGCTCTGGAAACACCATATATTTT,TRBJ1-3,.,medium-sized,TRBV11-2
CASGSLCNTQYF,TGCGCCAGCGGATCATTATGTAATACGCAGTATTTT,TRBJ2-3,.,once,TRBV5-1
CASSPVRGDEKLFF,TGTGCCAGCTCACCCGTCCGTGGGGATGAAAAACTGTTTTTT,TRBJ1-4,.,many,TRBV18
CASSLRGPHGDATLGEQFF,TGTGCCAGCAGCTTAAGGGGCCCCCATGGGGACGCAACTTTGGGTGAGCAGTTCTTC,TRBJ2-1,.,many,TRBV7-3
CASGTTGRQNTEAFF,TGTGCCAGCGGAACCACCGGACGTCAGAACACTGAAGCTTTCTTT,TRBJ1-1,.,many,TRBV6-1
CASSLRAGATYEQYF,TGCGCCAGCAGCTTGAGAGCGGGGGCAACCTACGAGCAGTACTTC,TRBJ2-7,TRBD2,once,TRBV5-1
CASSEGHGASYEQHF,TGTGCCAGCAGTGAAGGACATGGGGCTTCCTACGAGCAGCACTTC,TRBJ2-7,.,.,TRBV6-4
CASNDRVYYEQYF,TGTGCCAGCAACGACAGGGTTTACTACGAGCAGTACTTC,TRBJ2-7,TRBD1,few,TRBV6-2/TRBV6-3
CASSSSAGAETDTQYF,TGCGCCAGCAGCTCCTCAGCAGGGGCAGAGACAGATACGCAGTATTTT,TRBJ2-3,.,many,TRBV5-1
CASAPGQGDVENQYF,TGTGCCAGTGCCCCGGGACAGGGGGACGTAGAGAACCAGTACTTC,TRBJ2-5,TRBD1,.,TRBV6-1
CASTLAGESFLQEAQYF,TGCGCCAGCACCCTAGCGGGGGAAAGCTTCTTACAAGAGGCCCAGTACTTC,TRBJ2-5,TRBD2,many,TRBV5-1
CASSFGRDNEQFF,TGTGCCAGCAGTTTCGGGCGGGACAATGAGCAGTTCTTC,TRBJ2-1,.,many,TRBV12-3/TRBV12-4
CASSLMSSYNSPLHF,TGTGCCAGCAGTTTAATGAGCTCCTATAACTCACCCCTCCACTTT,TRBJ1-6,.,few,TRBV28
CASSPDRESHEQYF,TGCGCCAGCAGCCCGGACAGGGAGTCCCACGAGCAGTACTTC,TRBJ2-7,TRBD1,many,TRBV5-1
CASSIGSLTSDTQYF,TGTGCCAGTAGTATTGGAAGCCTGACTTCAGATACGCAGTATTTT,TRBJ2-3,.,many,TRBV19
CASSLRHAQETQYF,TGTGCCAGCAGTCTCAGACATGCCCAGGAGACACAGTACTTC,TRBJ2-5,.,.,TRBV27
CASSGSNTEAFF,TGTGCCAGCAGCGGATCTAACACTGAAGCTTTCTTT,TRBJ1-1,.,many,TRBV9
CASSLLVSQGSYEQYF,TGTGCCAGCAGCCTTTTGGTATCACAGGGGTCCTACGAGCAGTACTTC,TRBJ2-7,TRBD1,.,TRBV11-2
CASSLQRGRRIKQFF,TGTGCCAGCAGCCTACAGCGGGGCCGGAGAATCAAGCAGTTCTTC,TRBJ2-1,TRBD2,many,TRBV7-8
CASRGVNTGELFF,TGCGCCAGCAGAGGGGTGAACACCGGGGAGCTGTTTTTT,TRBJ2-2,.,.,TRBV5-1
CASSLISGSPGELFF,TGTGCCAGCAGCCTGATTAGCGGGAGTCCCGGGGAGCTGTTTTTT,TRBJ2-2,TRBD2,many,TRBV6-1
CASSFLGGYEQHF,TGTGCCAGCAGTTTCCTCGGGGGCTACGAGCAGCACTTC,TRBJ2-7,.,few,TRBV12-3/TRBV12-4
CASSLVQSANEKLFF,TGTGCCAGCAGCTTAGTCCAGTCGGCTAATGAAAAACTGTTTTTT,TRBJ1-4,.,.,TRBV7-9
CASSLELAGGGETQYF,TGTGCCAGCAGCCTCGAGCTAGCGGGAGGTGGAGAGACCCAGTACTTC,TRBJ2-5,TRBD2,many,TRBV4-2
CASSLIARDNPVHTEAFF,TGTGCCAGCAGCTTAATAGCCAGGGACAATCCTGTGCACACTGAAGCTTTCTTT,TRBJ1-1,.,many,TRBV7-2
CASSSESYEQYF,TGTGCCAGCTCATCTGAATCCTACGAGCAGTACTTC,TRBJ2-7,.,.,TRBV18
CASSHRGLGSGNTIYF,TGTGCCAGCTCCCATCGGGGTCTGGGCTCTGGAAACACCATATATTTT,TRBJ1-3,.,many,TRBV14
CASGLAETTDTQYF,TGTGCCAGCGGACTAGCGGAGACCACAGATACGCAGTATTTT,TRBJ2-3,TRBD2,.,TRBV12-3/TRBV12-4
CASSLDIGDNYGYTF,TGTGCCAGCAGCTTAGATATCGGGGACAACTATGGCTACACCTTC,TRBJ1-2,.,many,TRBV11-2
CASSVSMGGEGSYEQYF,TGCGCCAGCAGTGTTAGCATGGGGGGGGAGGGAAGCTACGAGCAGTACTTC,TRBJ2-7,TRBD2,many,TRBV10-2
CASSPGRVYGYTF,TGTGCCAGCAGTCCCGGCAGGGTCTATGGTTACACCTTC,TRBJ1-2,.,many,TRBV28
CASSPGQGFTYEQYF,TGTGCCAGCAGCCCGGGACAGGGTTTCACCTACGAGCAGTACTTC,TRBJ2-7,TRBD1,many,TRBV6-1
CAWRGLFSPNTGELFF,TGTGCCTGGAGAGGACTTTTCAGCCCAAACACCGGGGAGCTGTTTTTT,TRBJ2-2,.,.,TRBV30
CAWRIARVNYGYTF,TGTGCCTGGAGGATCGCGAGAGTTAACTATGGCTACACCTTC,TRBJ1-2,.,many,TRBV30
CASSSELAGGFYEQHF,TGTGCCAGCAGCTCCGAACTAGCCGGAGGGTTCTACGAGCAGCACTTC,TRBJ2-7,.,few,TRBV27